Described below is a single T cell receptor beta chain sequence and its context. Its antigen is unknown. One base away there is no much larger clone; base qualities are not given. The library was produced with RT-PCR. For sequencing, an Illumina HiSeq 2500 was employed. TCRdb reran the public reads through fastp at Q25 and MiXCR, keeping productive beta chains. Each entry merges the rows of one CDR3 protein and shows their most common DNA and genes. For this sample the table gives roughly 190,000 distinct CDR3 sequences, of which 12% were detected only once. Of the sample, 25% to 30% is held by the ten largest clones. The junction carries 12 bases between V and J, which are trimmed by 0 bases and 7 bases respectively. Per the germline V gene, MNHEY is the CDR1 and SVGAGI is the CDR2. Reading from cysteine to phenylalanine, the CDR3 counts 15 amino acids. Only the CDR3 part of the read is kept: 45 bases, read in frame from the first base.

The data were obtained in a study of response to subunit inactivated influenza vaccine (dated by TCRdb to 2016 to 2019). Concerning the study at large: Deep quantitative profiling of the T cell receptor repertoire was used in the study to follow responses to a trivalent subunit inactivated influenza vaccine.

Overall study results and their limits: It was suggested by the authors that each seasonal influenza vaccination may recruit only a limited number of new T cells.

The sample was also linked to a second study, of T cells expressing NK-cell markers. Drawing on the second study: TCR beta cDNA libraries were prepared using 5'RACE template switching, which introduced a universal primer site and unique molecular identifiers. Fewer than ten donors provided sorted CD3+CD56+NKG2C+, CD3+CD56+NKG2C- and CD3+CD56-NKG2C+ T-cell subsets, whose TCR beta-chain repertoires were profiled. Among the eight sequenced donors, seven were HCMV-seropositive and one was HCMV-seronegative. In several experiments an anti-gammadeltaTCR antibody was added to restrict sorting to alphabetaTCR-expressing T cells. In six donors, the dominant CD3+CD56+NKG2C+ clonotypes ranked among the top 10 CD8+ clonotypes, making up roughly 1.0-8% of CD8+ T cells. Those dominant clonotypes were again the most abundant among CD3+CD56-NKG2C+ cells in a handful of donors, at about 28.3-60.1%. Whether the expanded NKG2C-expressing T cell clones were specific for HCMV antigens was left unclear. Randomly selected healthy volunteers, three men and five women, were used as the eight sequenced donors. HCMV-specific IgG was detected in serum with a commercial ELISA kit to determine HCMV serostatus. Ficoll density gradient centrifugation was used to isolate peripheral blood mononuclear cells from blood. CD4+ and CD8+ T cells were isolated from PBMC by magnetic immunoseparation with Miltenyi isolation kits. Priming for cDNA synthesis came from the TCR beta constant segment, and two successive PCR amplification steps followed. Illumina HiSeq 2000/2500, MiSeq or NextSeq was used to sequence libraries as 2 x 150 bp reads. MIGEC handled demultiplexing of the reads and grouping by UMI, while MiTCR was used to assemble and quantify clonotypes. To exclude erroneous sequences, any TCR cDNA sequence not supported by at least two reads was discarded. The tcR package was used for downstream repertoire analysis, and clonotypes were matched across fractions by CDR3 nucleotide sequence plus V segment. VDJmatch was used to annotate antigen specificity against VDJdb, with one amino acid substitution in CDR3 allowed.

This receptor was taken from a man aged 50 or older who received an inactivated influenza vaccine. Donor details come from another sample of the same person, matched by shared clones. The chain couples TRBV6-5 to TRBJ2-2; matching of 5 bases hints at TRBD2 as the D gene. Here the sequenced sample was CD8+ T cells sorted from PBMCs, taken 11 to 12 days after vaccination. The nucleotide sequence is TGTGCCAGCAGTTACTCGATGTTGGGGAGCGGGGAGCTGTTTTTT. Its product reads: CASSYSMLGSGELFF.